This T cell receptor beta chain emerged from a study of blood T cell repertoires in COVID-19. Study background: The origin of the acute and convalescent COVID-19 samples was the United States, Italy and Spain.

The CDR3 length is 14 residues. The V gene lost 8 bases and the J gene lost 0 bases, with 12 bases spanning the gap. CDR1 WSHSY and CDR2 SAAADI come from the germline V gene. Profiling relied on immunoSEQ multiplex PCR, and the TCRdb table lists in-frame clones only, not all of them. The sample carries more than 250,000 clones, under 90% recorded once. Participants were aged about 18 to 100 years from approximately 25 US areas. Self-reported history from a screening survey and questionnaire set each donor's cohort. The source is a woman aged 18 to 35 who had recovered from COVID-19. Sequencing was performed on PBMCs or T cells enriched from blood (not recorded which). V and J are TRBV10-2 and TRBJ2-3; maybe TRBD2 (5 bases). As DNA, the CDR3 is TGCGCCAGCCTTGACTATTCTAGCACAGATACGCAGTATTTT. Protein product: CASLDYSSTDTQYF.